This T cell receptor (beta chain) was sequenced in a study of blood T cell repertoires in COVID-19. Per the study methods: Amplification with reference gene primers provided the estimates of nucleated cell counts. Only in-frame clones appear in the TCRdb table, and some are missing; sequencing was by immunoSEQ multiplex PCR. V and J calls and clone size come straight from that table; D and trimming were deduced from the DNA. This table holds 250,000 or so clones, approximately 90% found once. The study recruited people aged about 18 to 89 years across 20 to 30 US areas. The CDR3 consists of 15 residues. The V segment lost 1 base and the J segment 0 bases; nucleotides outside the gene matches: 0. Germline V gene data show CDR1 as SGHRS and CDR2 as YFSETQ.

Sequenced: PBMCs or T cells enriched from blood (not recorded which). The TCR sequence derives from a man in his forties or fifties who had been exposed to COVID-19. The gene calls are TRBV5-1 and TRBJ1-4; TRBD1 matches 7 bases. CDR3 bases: TGCGCCAGCAGCTTGCAGGGGGCAACTAATGAAAAACTGTTTTTT. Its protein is CASSLQGATNEKLFF.